One and the same sample provided the 18 T cell receptor beta chains below, sequenced in a study of vaccination and CD4 T cells after COVID-19. The treatment denotes: approximately 10-day PBMC culture with coronavirus spike peptide pools or control peptides (ViraFEST assay). Sequence data for DNA of cultured CD4+ T cells were generated by the Oncomine TCR Beta short-read assay. TCRdb reprocessed the PCR reads via MiXCR and lists one record per CDR3 protein. This table holds about 23,000 distinct CDR3 sequences, under 65% found once. These receptors are not linked to any known antigen. The material sequenced was CD4+ T cells from blood, cultured in vitro. These TCRs come from a human donor who had recovered from COVID-19.

The chain carries TRBV6-2 or TRBV6-3 and TRBJ1-1; 9 nucleotides align to TRBD1. J was trimmed by 4 bases and V by 6 bases; bases with no gene match: 9. In germline, CDR1 is MNHEY, CDR2 SVGEGT. CDR3 length equals 15 residues. The CDR3 protein is CASSPGTGFGTEAFF. The CDR3 bases are TGTGCCAGCAGCCCCGGGACAGGGTTTGGCACTGAAGCTTTCTTT.

CDR3 bases: TGTGCCAGCAGCCTACTTAACAGGGGCTATGGCTACACCTTC. Its protein product is CASSLLNRGYGYTF. The chain has TRBV28 and TRBJ1-2, with 7 bases identical to TRBD1. Trimming at V came to 6 bases and at J to 4 bases, leaving 8 bases not matched to a gene. Per germline, CDR1 MDHEN and CDR2 SYDVKM. This CDR3 is 14 amino acids long.

The chain joins TRBV6-1 to TRBJ2-1; TRBD1 matches 7 bases. The end of the DNA aligns better with TRBJ2-7, so the J call may be wrong. The CDR3 sequence is 11 residues long. CDR1 is MNHNS, CDR2 SASEGT, per germline. CDR3 in amino acids: CASRQGREQYF. Written as DNA, the CDR3 is TGTGCCAGCAGACAGGGGAGAGAGCAGTACTTC.

The chain carries TRBV19 and TRBJ2-4; TRBD1 matches 7 bases. With 6 bases clipped from V and 2 bases from J, the junction kept 4 bases outside the gene matches. CDR1 LNHDA and CDR2 SQIVND come from the germline V gene (reference sequence). The CDR3 is made up of 14 amino acids. In DNA form, the CDR3 reads TGTGCCAGTAGCGAGACAGGGACCAAAAACATTCAGTACTTC. It is translated as CASSETGTKNIQYF.

There are a few counts of this clonotype. The genes are TRBV7-6 and TRBJ2-5; 13 positions match TRBD2. Unmatched junction bases numbered 15, after V lost 5 bases and J lost 9 bases. The CDR3 runs 17 residues. Germline-derived CDR1 and CDR2 are SGHVS and FNYEAQ. CDR3 sequence: CASSPWTSGSLGGAQYF. CDR3 in DNA: TGTGCCAGCAGCCCGTGGACTAGCGGGAGCCTGGGAGGGGCCCAGTACTTC.

This chain uses TRBV19 with TRBJ2-1, with 12 bases aligning to TRBD2. Germline V gene data show CDR1 as LNHDA and CDR2 as SQIVND (reference sequence). The V and J ends lost 7 bases and 6 bases, in that order; junction bases with no gene match: 7. The CDR3 runs 15 residues. The chain's CDR3 is CASMAGTSGLNEQFF. CDR3 bases: TGTGCCAGTATGGCCGGGACTAGCGGGCTCAATGAGCAGTTCTTC.

The J gene is TRBJ1-1, the V gene TRBV19; D uncertain. This CDR3 has 16 residues. The germline gives CDR1 LNHDA, CDR2 SQIVND (reference sequence). V shed 5 bases and J shed 0 bases, with 16 bases lying between them. The CDR3 is CASSLLGRALNTEAFF. The CDR3 DNA sequence: TGTGCCAGTAGTTTGTTGGGCAGAGCTCTGAACACTGAAGCTTTCTTT.

The chain links TRBV7-2 to TRBJ1-2; 7 bases are a match to TRBD1. The germline gives CDR1 SGHTA, CDR2 FQGNSA. This CDR3 comprises 14 residues. V shed 6 bases and J 2 bases; nucleotides not matched to a gene: 6. The CDR3 spells CASSWDSQNYGYTF. CDR3 bases: TGTGCCAGCAGTTGGGACAGCCAGAACTATGGCTACACCTTC.

This clonotype has just a few counts. The chain has TRBV7-3 and TRBJ1-1; D unresolved. Germline loops: CDR1 SGHTA, CDR2 FQGTGA. Trimming left V 2 bases short and J 5 bases short, with 9 bases between. The CDR3 totals 13 residues. CDR3 sequence: CASSLGRLTEAFF. CDR3 DNA sequence: TGTGCCAGCAGCTTAGGTAGGCTGACTGAAGCTTTCTTT. The complete variable domain, with remaining parts taken from reference TRBV7-3 and TRBJ1-1, reads GAGVSQTPSNKVTEKGKYVELRCDPISGHTALYWYRQSLGQGPEFLIYFQGTGAADDSGLPNDRFFAVRPEGSVSTLKIQRTERGDSAVYLCASSLGRLTEAFFGQGTRLTVV.

This clonotype showed up just once. The chain is built from TRBV12-3 or TRBV12-4 and TRBJ1-2; 10 bases map to TRBD1. There are 16 residues in the CDR3. Germline trimming cut 6 bases from V and 8 bases from J; bases unmatched to any gene: 15. CDR3 sequence (DNA): TGTGCCAGCAGCCCCGCTCCTCGGACAGGGGGACGGGGCTACACCTTC. It codes for CASSPAPRTGGRGYTF.

The chain uses TRBV6-1 and TRBJ2-3, with 7 bases aligning to TRBD1. Germline loops: CDR1 MNHNS, CDR2 SASEGT. This CDR3 is built from 15 residues. The trim removed 5 bases at V and 3 bases at J, leaving 8 bases unmatched. This chain's CDR3 is CASSQGQTKTDTQYF. The CDR3 nucleotides are TGTGCCAGCAGTCAGGGACAGACAAAAACAGATACGCAGTATTTT.

This clonotype was seen only a few times. This rearrangement joins TRBV7-2 to TRBJ1-1; a weak D match, TRBD1 (5 bases). V was trimmed by 3 bases and J by 1 base, leaving 6 bases between them. This CDR3 spans 13 amino acids. The V gene's germline CDR1 is SGHTA and CDR2 FQGNSA. CDR3: CASSLGRNTEAFF. CDR3 bases: TGTGCCAGCAGCTTGGGGCGGAACACTGAAGCTTTCTTT.

Comment on this clonotype: The junction and the germline gene differ at one end; a read error may be behind it. V is TRBV2 and J is TRBJ1-1, with 9 positions matching TRBD1. Germline V CDR1 and CDR2: SNHLY, FYNNEI. The CDR3 runs 15 residues. In nucleotides, the CDR3 is TGTGCCAGCAGTCCATTCGGGACAGGGTACACTGAAGCCTTCTTT. Its protein product is CASSPFGTGYTEAFF.

This clonotype was counted a single time. The gene calls are TRBV7-2 and TRBJ1-5; TRBD1 is a possible D gene (6 bases). CDR1 SGHTA and CDR2 FQGNSA come from the germline V gene. The V end was cut by 5 bases, the J end by 7 bases, with 21 bases between. The CDR3 is made up of 16 amino acids. In DNA form, the CDR3 reads TGTGCCAGCAGCCCTTCTACACCACAGGGAACGCAGCCCCAGCATTTT. Translation: CASSPSTPQGTQPQHF.

This clonotype was recorded once. The chain joins TRBV20-1 to TRBJ2-1; D gene uncertain. Trimming cost V 6 bases and J 6 bases, with 12 bases left between them. This CDR3 has 12 amino acids. Germline CDR1 reads DFQATT; CDR2 reads SNEGSKA (reference sequence). The CDR3 region has the DNA TGCAGTGCGAGGAGAGATAGCAATGAGCAGTTCTTC. Translated, it gives CSARRDSNEQFF.

This chain joins TRBV6-2 or TRBV6-3 and TRBJ1-3, with D possibly being TRBD1 (5 bases). The CDR3 spans 14 residues. The germline V gene encodes CDR1 MNHEY and CDR2 SVGEGT. With 6 bases removed from V and 7 bases from J, the gap between germline ends came to 16 bases. The CDR3 spells CASRTRQPPNTIYF. CDR3 bases: TGTGCCAGCAGGACCCGACAGCCGCCGAACACCATATATTTT.

The J gene is TRBJ1-1, the V gene TRBV20-1, with 10 nucleotides matching TRBD1. The CDR3 is 14 residues long. Germline values: CDR1 DFQATT, CDR2 SNEGSKA (reference sequence). Trimming removed 5 bases from V and 4 bases from J; junction bases left unmatched: 7. CDR3 amino acids: CSAPRDRGGTEAFF. The CDR3, as DNA: TGCAGTGCTCCCCGGGACAGGGGAGGCACTGAAGCTTTCTTT.

The genes are TRBV6-5 and TRBJ1-5, with TRBD1 matching 10 bases. CDR3 length: 15 residues. Germline V gene data show CDR1 as MNHEY and CDR2 as SVGAGI. Trimming cost V 4 bases and J 6 bases; bases outside gene matches: 6. CDR3 sequence reads: CASSSDRGRGQPQHF. In DNA, the CDR3 is TGTGCCAGCAGTTCAGACAGGGGGCGCGGTCAGCCCCAGCATTTT.